This TCR beta chain is from a study of blood T cell repertoires in COVID-19. Study context: The samples span acute and convalescent COVID-19 from the United States, Italy and Spain.

Study processing details: Nucleated cell counts were estimated from reference gene primer amplification. TCRdb's copy holds only in-frame clones and misses some; the assay was immunoSEQ multiplex PCR. V, J and clone size are taken as reported in that table, and D and trimming were inferred from the DNA itself. The profile shows 140,000 to 150,000 clones, around 81% of them singletons. The sequencing input was peripheral blood. The source of this sequence is a human donor with acute or convalescent COVID-19. The donor label of this sample is uncertain.

DNA for the CDR3: TGTGCCACCAGCAGTGAGGGTCAGGGGGGCGAGACCCAGTACTTC. Residues: CATSSEGQGGETQYF. The J gene is TRBJ2-5, the V gene TRBV15, with a tentative D call TRBD1 (7 bases). CDR3 length: 15 residues. Looked up from germline, CDR1 is LNHNV and CDR2 is YYDKDF (reference sequence). V lost 3 bases and J 5 bases, leaving 16 bases between the germline ends.